One sample yielded the 9 T cell receptor beta chains listed below, sequenced in a study of blood T cell repertoires in COVID-19. Profiled with immunoSEQ multiplex PCR; TCRdb holds only in-frame clones, not every one. The sample holds around 250,000 clones, about 80% seen once. Sequencing was done on a sample of PBMCs or T cells enriched from blood (not recorded which). Receptors originate from a man aged 50-59 years who had recovered from COVID-19.

This clone was detected only a few times. The chain links TRBV7-9 to TRBJ2-1, with 10 nucleotides matching TRBD2. Germline CDR1 SEHNR, CDR2 FQNEAQ (reference sequence). Trimming cost V 5 bases and J 7 bases; bases outside gene matches: 11. This CDR3 comprises 16 residues. The CDR3 loop is CASSIHASGSRNEQFF. CDR3 nucleotides: TGTGCCAGCAGCATCCACGCTAGCGGGAGTCGGAATGAGCAGTTCTTC.

The chain combines TRBV7-9 with TRBJ2-1; 8 bases line up with TRBD1. This CDR3 region has 14 residues. Germline CDR1 reads SEHNR; CDR2 reads FQNEAQ (reference sequence). V lost 6 bases and J lost 7; bases outside the gene matches: 8. The CDR3 DNA sequence: TGTGCCAGCAGTCGGATCGGACAGGGAAATGAGCAGTTCTTC. Protein product: CASSRIGQGNEQFF.

The rearrangement links TRBV7-2 to TRBJ2-7, with a weak D call TRBD1 (6 bases). Germline loops: CDR1 SGHTA, CDR2 FQGNSA. The germline V and J ends were trimmed by 7 bases and 0 bases, with 16 bases remaining between them. This CDR3 has 15 residues. The CDR3 is CASTKGQGLSYEQYF. The DNA for the CDR3 is TGTGCCAGCACCAAAGGGCAGGGGCTCTCCTACGAGCAGTACTTC.

V gene TRBV20-1 combines with J gene TRBJ1-2; D remains ambiguous. The germline V gene has CDR1 DFQATT and CDR2 SNEGSKA (reference sequence). V was trimmed by 3 bases and J by 7 bases, leaving 15 bases between them. The CDR3 runs to 13 residues. The CDR3 nucleotides read TGCAGTGCTAGTGGCGGTATCTCGGTTGGCTACACCTTC. Protein sequence: CSASGGISVGYTF.

This sequence joins TRBV25-1 and TRBJ1-5; D remains unclear. Between the trimmed V and J ends, which lost 1 base and 4 bases, there was a span of 8 bases. CDR1 MGHDK and CDR2 SYGVNS come from the germline V gene. The CDR3 is 14 residues long. CDR3 sequence reads: CASSEFERNQPQHF. CDR3 nucleotides: TGTGCCAGCAGTGAATTCGAGAGGAATCAGCCCCAGCATTTT.

J is TRBJ2-1 and V is TRBV5-1; 7 nucleotides match TRBD2. Germline CDR1 is SGHRS and CDR2 is YFSETQ. J was trimmed by 9 bases and V by 4 bases; bases with no gene match: 7. This CDR3 is built from 13 residues. CDR3 amino acids: CASSVELASEQFF. CDR3 coding DNA: TGCGCCAGCAGCGTGGAACTAGCGAGTGAGCAGTTCTTC.

V and J are TRBV2 and TRBJ2-7; 16 positions match TRBD2. The junction had 7 bases not matched to a gene; V was cut back by 6 bases and J by 2 bases. CDR1 is SNHLY, CDR2 FYNNEI, per germline. This CDR3 has 17 residues. The CDR3 spells CASSPGTSGRATYEQYF. CDR3 sequence (DNA): TGTGCCAGCAGCCCCGGGACTAGCGGGAGGGCCACCTACGAGCAGTACTTC.

The rearrangement links TRBV27 to TRBJ2-2; TRBD1 matches at 8 bases. Germline V lookup: CDR1 MNHEY, CDR2 SMNVEV (reference sequence). This CDR3 contains 16 residues. V lost 8 bases, J lost 1 base, and 9 bases stayed unmatched. The CDR3 DNA reads as TGTGCCAGCGGACAATCCGGGACAGGGAACACCGGGGAGCTGTTTTTT. Its translation is CASGQSGTGNTGELFF.

The chain links TRBV6-5 to TRBJ1-2; 8 positions agree with TRBD1. The length of the CDR3 is 14 residues. The V gene's germline CDR1 is MNHEY and CDR2 SVGAGI. Trimming took 6 bases from V and 3 from J; bases not matched to a gene: 6. The CDR3 DNA sequence: TGTGCCAGCAGCTTCAGGGGGCTTGACTATGGCTACACCTTC. Translating gives CASSFRGLDYGYTF.